These 16 T cell receptor beta chains share one sample of origin, sequenced in a study of blood T cell repertoires in COVID-19. Assay: immunoSEQ multiplex PCR; the TCRdb copy retains only in-frame clones and omits some. The table shows around 200,000 clones, with approximately 85% occurring only once. The source material was peripheral blood. The source of these receptors is a man in his 60s with acute or convalescent COVID-19.

The chain is built from TRBV5-1 and TRBJ2-5; 8 bases map to TRBD1. Unmatched junction bases numbered 7, after V lost 4 bases and J lost 5 bases. Germline V gives CDR1 SGHRS, CDR2 YFSETQ. The CDR3 covers 14 residues. CDR3 in DNA: TGCGCCAGCAGCGCGGACAGGGTCTACGAGACCCAGTACTTC. This encodes CASSADRVYETQYF.

This chain joins TRBV28 and TRBJ1-3, with D tentatively TRBD1 (6 bases). Germline V gene lookup returns CDR1 MDHEN and CDR2 SYDVKM. The V gene lost 5 bases and the J gene lost 0 bases, with 14 bases spanning the gap. The CDR3 is 16 amino acids. This chain's CDR3 is CASSAYTGLSGNTIYF. CDR3 DNA sequence: TGTGCCAGCAGTGCTTATACAGGGCTCTCTGGAAACACCATATATTTT.

The chain links TRBV6-5 to TRBJ1-3; TRBD1 matches 8 bases. The CDR3 has 15 residues. V shed 6 bases and J 4 bases; nucleotides not matched to a gene: 8. Germline CDR1 MNHEY, CDR2 SVGAGI. CDR3 in DNA: TGTGCCAGCAGCCGGCGGACAGGGCCAGGAAACACCATATATTTT. The encoded protein is CASSRRTGPGNTIYF.

The gene calls are TRBV24-1 and TRBJ1-1; weak D call: TRBD1 (5 bases). Germline V gene sequence: CDR1 KGHDR, CDR2 SFDVKD. V was cut by 0 bases and J by 2 bases, with 9 bases left in between. The CDR3 sequence is 15 residues long. CDR3 amino acids: CATSDLQGVNTEAFF. The CDR3 DNA follows: TGTGCCACCAGTGATTTGCAAGGGGTTAACACTGAAGCTTTCTTT.

The chain links TRBV28 to TRBJ1-2; 12 bases align to TRBD1. Germline loops: CDR1 MDHEN, CDR2 SYDVKM. Unmatched junction bases numbered 6, after V lost 10 bases and J lost 0 bases. The CDR3 consists of 15 residues. Here the CDR3 DNA reads TGTGCCACCAGGGGACAGGGGGCAACTAACTATGGCTACACCTTC. This gives the protein CATRGQGATNYGYTF.

The chain links TRBV28 to TRBJ1-4; D is ambiguous. Looked up from germline, CDR1 is MDHEN and CDR2 is SYDVKM. The CDR3 extends over 14 amino acids. Trimming cost V 1 base and J 8 bases, with 11 bases left between them. CDR3 loop: CASSLLLPVEKLFF. CDR3 coding DNA: TGTGCCAGCAGTTTATTACTGCCCGTCGAAAAACTGTTTTTT. The whole variable domain, filled in from reference TRBV28 and TRBJ1-4, reads DVKVTQSSRYLVKRTGEKVFLECVQDMDHENMFWYRQDPGLGLRLIYFSYDVKMKEKGDIPEGYSVSREKKERFSLILESASTNQTSMYLCASSLLLPVEKLFFGSGTQLSVL.

The rearrangement links TRBV27 to TRBJ1-1, with D tentatively TRBD1 (6 bases). The CDR3 runs to 14 residues. Germline V CDR1 and CDR2: MNHEY, SMNVEV (reference sequence). The V end was cut by 6 bases, the J end by 4 bases, with 15 bases between. The CDR3 protein is CASSNRACSTEAFF. The CDR3 DNA is TGTGCCAGCAGCAACAGGGCGTGTAGCACTGAAGCTTTCTTT.

The chain joins TRBV5-8 to TRBJ1-5; 12 bases agree with TRBD1. This CDR3 region has 15 residues. The V segment lost 2 bases and the J segment 5 bases; nucleotides outside the gene matches: 2. In germline, CDR1 is SGHTS, CDR2 YDEGEE. As DNA, the CDR3 is TGTGCCAGCAGCTTCGGGGACAGGGGGCATCAGCCCCAGCATTTT. Residues: CASSFGDRGHQPQHF.

This chain uses TRBV18 with TRBJ1-5; TRBD1 agrees at 7 bases. The V and J ends lost 3 bases and 3 bases, in that order; junction bases with no gene match: 8. This CDR3 region has 16 residues. The V gene's germline CDR1 is KGHSH and CDR2 LQKENI. The CDR3, as DNA: TGTGCCAGCTCACCCCCAGGACAGGATCTCAATCAGCCCCAGCATTTT. Its protein product is CASSPPGQDLNQPQHF.

The chain links TRBV27 to TRBJ2-2; D remains unclear. This CDR3 region has 15 residues. Germline assignment: CDR1 MNHEY and CDR2 SMNVEV (reference sequence). The V and J ends lost 2 bases and 5 bases respectively, with 12 bases between them. CDR3 sequence: CASSLVVGGTGELFF. The CDR3 DNA reads TGTGCCAGCAGTTTAGTAGTCGGCGGTACCGGGGAGCTGTTTTTT.

The rearrangement joins TRBV7-2 to TRBJ2-7, with 10 bases identical to TRBD1. V was pared by 8 bases and J by 6 bases, with 13 bases of the junction left unmatched. This CDR3 region has 15 residues. CDR1 is SGHTA, CDR2 FQGNSA, per germline. CDR3 in DNA: TGTGCCAGCTCTACTCTGGGACAGGGGTTTTCCGAGCAGTACTTC. Protein product: CASSTLGQGFSEQYF.

V usage is TRBV2 and J usage is TRBJ1-2; 10 bases align to TRBD1. V lost 4 bases to trimming and J lost 5 bases; unmatched junction nucleotides: 4. Germline V gives CDR1 SNHLY, CDR2 FYNNEI. The CDR3 contains 14 residues. For the CDR3, the DNA is TGTGCCAGCAGTGGACAGGGGGCTGGTTATGGCTACACCTTC. This codes for CASSGQGAGYGYTF.

The rearrangement uses TRBV2 and TRBJ2-3; tentatively, D is TRBD1 (5 bases). V gave up 4 bases and J gave up 0 bases, with 11 bases separating them. This CDR3 comprises 15 residues. Germline values: CDR1 SNHLY, CDR2 FYNNEI. CDR3 bases: TGTGCCAGCAGTGTTAAGGGGATAAGCACAGATACGCAGTATTTT. This sequence encodes CASSVKGISTDTQYF. The full variable domain, its missing parts supplied by reference TRBV2 and TRBJ2-3, is EPEVTQTPSHQVTQMGQEVILRCVPISNHLYFYWYRQILGQKVEFLVSFYNNEISEKSEIFDDQFSVERPDGSNFTLKIRSTKLEDSAMYFCASSVKGISTDTQYFGPGTRLTVL.

The V and J genes are TRBV6-2 or TRBV6-3 and TRBJ2-1; 9 bases align to TRBD2. Germline V CDR1 and CDR2: MNHEY, SVGEGT. This CDR3 is built from 17 residues. V was clipped by 5 bases and J by 6 bases; unmatched bases: 14. The CDR3 protein is CASSRTGLARSLNEQFF. CDR3 nucleotides: TGTGCCAGCAGTCGTACAGGACTAGCGCGGTCCCTCAATGAGCAGTTCTTC.

This chain uses TRBV27 with TRBJ1-1; 9 bases fit TRBD1. The CDR3 sequence is 14 residues long. Germline assignment: CDR1 MNHEY and CDR2 SMNVEV (reference sequence). The V and J ends lost 5 bases and 1 base, in that order; junction bases with no gene match: 2. The CDR3 protein is CASSQQGANTEAFF. As DNA, the CDR3 is TGTGCCAGCAGTCAACAGGGGGCGAACACTGAAGCTTTCTTT.

This chain links TRBV18 with TRBJ1-2; 8 bases are shared with TRBD1. Germline V gene sequence: CDR1 KGHSH, CDR2 LQKENI. V shed 3 bases, J shed 0 bases, and the junction held 3 bases outside the gene matches. The CDR3 runs to 15 residues. The CDR3 nucleotides read TGTGCCAGCTCACCCTACAGGGGGGCTAACTATGGCTACACCTTC. It yields the protein CASSPYRGANYGYTF. Looking up the rest from reference TRBV18 and TRBJ1-2 gives the full variable domain: NAGVMQNPRHLVRRRGQEARLRCSPMKGHSHVYWYRQLPEEGLKFMVYLQKENIIDESGMPKERFSAEFPKEGPSILRIQQVVRGDSAAYFCASSPYRGANYGYTFGSGTRLTVV.